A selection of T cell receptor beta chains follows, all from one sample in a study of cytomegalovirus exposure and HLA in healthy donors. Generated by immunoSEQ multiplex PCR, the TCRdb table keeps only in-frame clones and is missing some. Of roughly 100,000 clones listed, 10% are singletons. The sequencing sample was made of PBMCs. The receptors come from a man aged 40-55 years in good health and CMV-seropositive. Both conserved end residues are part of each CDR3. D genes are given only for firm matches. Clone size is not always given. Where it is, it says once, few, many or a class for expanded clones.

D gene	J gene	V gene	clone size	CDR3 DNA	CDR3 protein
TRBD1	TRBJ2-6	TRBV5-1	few	TGCGCCAGCAGCTTGCAGGGGACAGGGGTCTTTTCTGGGGCCAACGTCCTGACTTTC	CASSLQGTGVFSGANVLTF
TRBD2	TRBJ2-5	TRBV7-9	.	TGTGCCAGCAGACTAGCGGGCCAAGAGACCCAGTACTTC	CASRLAGQETQYF
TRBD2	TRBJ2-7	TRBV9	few	TGTGCCAGCAGCGGAGGACTAGCGGCCTACGAGCAGTACTTC	CASSGGLAAYEQYF
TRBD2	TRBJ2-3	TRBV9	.	TGTGCCAGCAGCGTAGTTTCAGCGGGAATCGATAGAATCACAGATACGCAGTATTTT	CASSVVSAGIDRITDTQYF
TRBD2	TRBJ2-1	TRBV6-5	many	TGTGCCAGCAGTATAGGACTAGCGGGAGTGAGTGAGCAGTTCTTC	CASSIGLAGVSEQFF
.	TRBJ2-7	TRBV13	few	TGTGCCAGCAGTTTCCTCTACGAGCAGTACTTC	CASSFLYEQYF
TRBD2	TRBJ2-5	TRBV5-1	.	TGCGCCAGCAGCCTCGGGACTAGCGGGGGCCAAGAGACCCAGTACTTC	CASSLGTSGGQETQYF
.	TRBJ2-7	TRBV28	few	TGTGCCAGCAGTTTAAGAACTAGTACTTTCTTTTGCGAGCAGTACTTC	CASSLRTSTFFCEQYF
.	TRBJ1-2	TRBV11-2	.	TGTGCCAGCAGTTATGACACTTCTAACTATGGCTACACCTTC	CASSYDTSNYGYTF
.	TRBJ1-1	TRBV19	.	TGTGCCAGTAGTATGACAGGACATCTGGATCTGGAAGCTTTCTTT	CASSMTGHLDLEAFF
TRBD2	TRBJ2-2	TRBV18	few	TGTGCCAGCTCACTTCACGGACTAGCGGGAGGAGGCGGGGAGCTGTTTTTT	CASSLHGLAGGGGELFF
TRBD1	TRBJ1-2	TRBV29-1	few	TGCAGCGTTTCTACAGGGGGCAGGGGCTACACCTTC	CSVSTGGRGYTF
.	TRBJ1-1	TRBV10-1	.	TGCGCCAGCAGTGACAGTATGAACACTGAAGCTTTCTTT	CASSDSMNTEAFF
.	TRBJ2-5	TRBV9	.	TGTGCCAGCAGTGAGACTAGGGGGGGACAAGAGACCCAGTACTTC	CASSETRGGQETQYF
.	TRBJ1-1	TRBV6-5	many	TGTGCCAGCAGTTCGGCAGGGCTGACTGAAGCTTTCTTT	CASSSAGLTEAFF
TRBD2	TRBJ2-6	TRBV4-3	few	TGCGCCAGCAGCCAAGATGGACTAGCGGGATTTTTTGGGGCCAACGTCCTGACTTTC	CASSQDGLAGFFGANVLTF
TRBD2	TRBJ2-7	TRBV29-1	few	TGCAGCCCGCGGACTAGCGGGAGCAGAGAGGTAGGCGAGCAGTACTTC	CSPRTSGSREVGEQYF
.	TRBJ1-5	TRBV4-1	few	TGCGCCAGCAGCCAAGATGGTGGGCTACCCCAGCATTTT	CASSQDGGLPQHF
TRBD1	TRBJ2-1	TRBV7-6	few	TGTGCCAGCAGCCAGGAGGAGGAACAGGGGGCTTACAATGAGCAGTTCTTC	CASSQEEEQGAYNEQFF
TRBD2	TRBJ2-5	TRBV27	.	TGTGCCAGCAGGCCTGCGGGGGTCGGGGCCCAGTACTTC	CASRPAGVGAQYF
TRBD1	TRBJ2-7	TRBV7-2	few	TGTGCCAGCAGCTTAGCAGGGGGCCCTTCCTACGAGCAGTACTTC	CASSLAGGPSYEQYF
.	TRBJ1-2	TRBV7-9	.	TGTGCCAGCATGGTTGGGCGGGAAGGCTACACCTTC	CASMVGREGYTF
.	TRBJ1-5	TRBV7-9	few	TGTGCCAGCAGCGGAGGGGTAGGGGATCAGCCCCAGCATTTT	CASSGGVGDQPQHF
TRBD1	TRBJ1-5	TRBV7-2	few	TGTGCCAGCAGCCCCAGGGACAGGAATCAGCCCCAGCATTTT	CASSPRDRNQPQHF